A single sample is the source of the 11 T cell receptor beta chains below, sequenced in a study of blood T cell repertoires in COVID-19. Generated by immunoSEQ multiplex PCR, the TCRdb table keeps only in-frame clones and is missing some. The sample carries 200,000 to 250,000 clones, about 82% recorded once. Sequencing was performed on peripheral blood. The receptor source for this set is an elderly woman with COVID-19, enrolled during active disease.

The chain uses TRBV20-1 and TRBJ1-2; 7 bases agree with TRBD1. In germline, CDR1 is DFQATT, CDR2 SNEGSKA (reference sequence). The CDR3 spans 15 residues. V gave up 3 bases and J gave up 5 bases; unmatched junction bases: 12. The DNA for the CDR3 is TGCAGTGCTAGTGACAGGGCCGGAGCGTCTTATGGCTACACCTTC. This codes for CSASDRAGASYGYTF.

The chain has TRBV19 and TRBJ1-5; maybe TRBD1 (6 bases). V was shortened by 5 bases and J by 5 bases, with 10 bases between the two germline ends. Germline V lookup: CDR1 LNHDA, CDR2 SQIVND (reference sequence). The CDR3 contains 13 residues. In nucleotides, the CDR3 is TGTGCCAGTAGTGGGGGCAGGGATCAGCCCCAGCATTTT. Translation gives CASSGGRDQPQHF. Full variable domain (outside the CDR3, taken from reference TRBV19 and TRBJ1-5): DGGITQSPKYLFRKEGQNVTLSCEQNLNHDAMYWYRQDPGQGLRLIYYSQIVNDFQKGDIAEGYSVSREKKESFPLTVTSAQKNPTAFYLCASSGGRDQPQHFGDGTRLSIL.

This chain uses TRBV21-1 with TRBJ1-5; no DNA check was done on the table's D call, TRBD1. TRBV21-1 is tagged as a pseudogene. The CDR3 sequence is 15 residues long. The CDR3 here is CASSKVGTAYQPQHF. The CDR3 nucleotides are TGTGCCAGCAGCAAAGTAGGGACAGCATATCAGCCCCAGCATTTT.

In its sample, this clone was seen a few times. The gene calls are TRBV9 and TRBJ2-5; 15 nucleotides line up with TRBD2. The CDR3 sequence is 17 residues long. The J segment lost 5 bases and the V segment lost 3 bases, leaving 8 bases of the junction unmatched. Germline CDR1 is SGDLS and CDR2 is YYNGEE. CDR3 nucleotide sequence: TGTGCCAGCAGCGAAGGGACTAGCGGGGGGCTAGGGGAGACCCAGTACTTC. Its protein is CASSEGTSGGLGETQYF. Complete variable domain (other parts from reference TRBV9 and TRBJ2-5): DSGVTQTPKHLITATGQRVTLRCSPRSGDLSVYWYQQSLDQGLQFLIQYYNGEERAKGNILERFSAQQFPDLHSELNLSSLELGDSALYFCASSEGTSGGLGETQYFGPGTRLLVL.

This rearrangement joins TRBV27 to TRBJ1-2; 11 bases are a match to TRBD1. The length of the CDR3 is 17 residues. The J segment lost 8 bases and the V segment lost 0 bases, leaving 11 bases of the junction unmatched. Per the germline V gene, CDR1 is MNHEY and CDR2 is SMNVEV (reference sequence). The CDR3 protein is CASSLSFQDRGPGGYTF. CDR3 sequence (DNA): TGTGCCAGCAGTTTATCGTTCCAGGACAGGGGGCCTGGAGGCTACACCTTC.

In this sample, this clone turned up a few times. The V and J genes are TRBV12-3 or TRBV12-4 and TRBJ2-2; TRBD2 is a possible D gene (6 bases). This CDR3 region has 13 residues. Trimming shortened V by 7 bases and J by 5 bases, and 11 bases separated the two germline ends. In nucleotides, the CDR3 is TGTGCCAGCACCTTGGGGGGAACCGGGGAGCTGTTTTTT. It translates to CASTLGGTGELFF.

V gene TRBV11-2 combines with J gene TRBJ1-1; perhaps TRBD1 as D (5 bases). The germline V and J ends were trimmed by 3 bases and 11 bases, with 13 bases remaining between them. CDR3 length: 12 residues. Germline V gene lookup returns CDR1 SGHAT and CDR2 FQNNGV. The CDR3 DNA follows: TGTGCCAGCAGCTTTTCTGGGGGGAGGGCTTTCTTT. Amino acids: CASSFSGGRAFF.

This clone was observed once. The CDR3 protein is CASSLPPGTGNTGELFF. CDR3 nucleotide sequence: TGTGCCAGCAGCTTACCTCCCGGGACAGGGAACACCGGGGAGCTGTTTTTT. J is TRBJ2-2 and V is TRBV11-3; 8 bases are shared with TRBD1. Unmatched junction bases numbered 6, after V lost 2 bases and J lost 1 base. This CDR3 contains 17 residues. Germline assignment: CDR1 SGHNT and CDR2 YENEEA.

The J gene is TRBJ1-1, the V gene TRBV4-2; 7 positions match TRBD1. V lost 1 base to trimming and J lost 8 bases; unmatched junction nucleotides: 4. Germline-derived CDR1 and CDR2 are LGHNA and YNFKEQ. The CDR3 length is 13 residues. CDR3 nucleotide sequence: TGTGCCAGCAGCCAAGGAGGGGGCGCGGAAGCTTTCTTT. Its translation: CASSQGGGAEAFF.

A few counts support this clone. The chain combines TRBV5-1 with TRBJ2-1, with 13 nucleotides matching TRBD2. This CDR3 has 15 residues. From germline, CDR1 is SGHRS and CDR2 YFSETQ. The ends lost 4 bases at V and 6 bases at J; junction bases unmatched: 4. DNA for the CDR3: TGCGCCAGCAGCGGACTAGCGGGGGACCTCAATGAGCAGTTCTTC. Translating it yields CASSGLAGDLNEQFF.

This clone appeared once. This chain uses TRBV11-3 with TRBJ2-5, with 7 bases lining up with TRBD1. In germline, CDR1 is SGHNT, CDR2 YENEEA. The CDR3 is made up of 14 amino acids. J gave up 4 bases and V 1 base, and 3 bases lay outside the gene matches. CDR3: CASSLGTGPETQYF. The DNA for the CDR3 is TGTGCCAGCAGCTTAGGGACAGGCCCAGAGACCCAGTACTTC.